This T cell receptor beta chain derives from a study of blood T cell repertoires in COVID-19. Data came from immunoSEQ multiplex PCR; TCRdb stores just in-frame clones and leaves some out. Among tens of thousands of clones, approximately 80% were seen once, and the ten largest hold roughly 20%. V shed 1 base and J shed 5 bases, with 12 bases lying between them. The CDR3 runs to 14 residues. Germline V gene lookup returns CDR1 KGHSH and CDR2 LQKENI. The sample comprised peripheral blood. The gene calls are TRBV18 and TRBJ2-7; the D gene is possibly TRBD2 (5 bases). The sequence was obtained from a woman older than 75 with active or convalescent COVID-19. In DNA form, the CDR3 reads TGTGCCAGCTCACCACTTATCGAGGGTCACGAGCAGTACTTC. Its translation is CASSPLIEGHEQYF.